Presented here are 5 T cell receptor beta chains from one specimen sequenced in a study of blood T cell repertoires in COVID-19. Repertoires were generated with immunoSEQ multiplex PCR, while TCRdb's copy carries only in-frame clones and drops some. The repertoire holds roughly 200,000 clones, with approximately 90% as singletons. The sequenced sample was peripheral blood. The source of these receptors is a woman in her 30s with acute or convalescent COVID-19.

The CDR3 protein is CASSQLGQGDNSPLHF. DNA of the CDR3: TGTGCCAGCAGCCAGTTAGGACAGGGCGATAATTCACCCCTCCACTTT. The chain joins TRBV14 to TRBJ1-6; TRBD1 matches at 8 bases. The CDR3 length is 16 residues. Per germline, CDR1 SGHDN and CDR2 FVKESK. V shed 3 bases, J shed 5 bases, and the junction held 6 bases outside the gene matches.

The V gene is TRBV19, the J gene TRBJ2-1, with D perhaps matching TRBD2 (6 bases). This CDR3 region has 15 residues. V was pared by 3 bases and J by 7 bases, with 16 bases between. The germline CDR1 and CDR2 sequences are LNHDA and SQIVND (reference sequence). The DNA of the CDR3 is TGTGCCAGTAGTATGGCTGCGGGACTCCCAAATGAGCAGTTCTTC. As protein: CASSMAAGLPNEQFF. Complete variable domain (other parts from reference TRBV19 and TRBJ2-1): DGGITQSPKYLFRKEGQNVTLSCEQNLNHDAMYWYRQDPGQGLRLIYYSQIVNDFQKGDIAEGYSVSREKKESFPLTVTSAQKNPTAFYLCASSMAAGLPNEQFFGPGTRLTVL.

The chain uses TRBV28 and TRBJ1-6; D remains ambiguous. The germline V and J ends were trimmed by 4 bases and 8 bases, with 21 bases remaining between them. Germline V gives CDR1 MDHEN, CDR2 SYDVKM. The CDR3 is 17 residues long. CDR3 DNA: TGTGCCAGCAGTTCCCCCGGTCGGCAGGTCGGGGATTCACCCCTCCACTTT. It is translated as CASSSPGRQVGDSPLHF.

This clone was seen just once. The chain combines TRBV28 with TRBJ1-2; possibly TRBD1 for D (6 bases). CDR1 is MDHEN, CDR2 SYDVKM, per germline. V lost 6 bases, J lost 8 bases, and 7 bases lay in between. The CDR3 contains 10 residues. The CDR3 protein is CASRQGGYTF. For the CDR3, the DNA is TGTGCCAGCAGACAGGGCGGCTACACCTTC.

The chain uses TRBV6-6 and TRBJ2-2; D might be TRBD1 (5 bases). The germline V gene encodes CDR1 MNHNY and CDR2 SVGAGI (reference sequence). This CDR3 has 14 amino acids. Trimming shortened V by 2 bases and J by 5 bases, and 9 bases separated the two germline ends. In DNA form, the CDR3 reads TGTGCCAGCAGTTACGTTCAGGGAACCGGGGAGCTGTTTTTT. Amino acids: CASSYVQGTGELFF.